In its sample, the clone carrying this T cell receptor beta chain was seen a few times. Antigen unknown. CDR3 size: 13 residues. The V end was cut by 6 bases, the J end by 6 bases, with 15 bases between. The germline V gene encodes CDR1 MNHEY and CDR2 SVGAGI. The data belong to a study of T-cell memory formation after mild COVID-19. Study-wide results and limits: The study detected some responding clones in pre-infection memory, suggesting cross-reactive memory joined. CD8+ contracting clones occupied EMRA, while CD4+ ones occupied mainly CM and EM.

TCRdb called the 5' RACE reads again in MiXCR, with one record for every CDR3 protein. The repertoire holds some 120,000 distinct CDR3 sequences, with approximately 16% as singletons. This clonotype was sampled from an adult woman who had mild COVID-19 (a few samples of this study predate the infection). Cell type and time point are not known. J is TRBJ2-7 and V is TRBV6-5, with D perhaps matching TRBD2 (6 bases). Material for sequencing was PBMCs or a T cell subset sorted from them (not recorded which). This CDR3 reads CASRAGGGGEQYF. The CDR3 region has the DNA TGTGCCAGCAGGGCCGGGGGAGGAGGCGAGCAGTACTTC.